Here is one T cell receptor (beta chain) with its context. This receptor's antigen is unknown. No clone much larger than this one lies a single base away; base qualities are absent. The time point label for this specimen denotes: pretreatment peripheral blood. A total of 25 to 30 patients with locally advanced or metastatic urothelial carcinoma, treated at Memorial Sloan Kettering on a trial protocol, made up the cohort. Peripheral blood mononuclear cells were collected from each patient pretreatment and during treatment, giving between 1 and 8 total time points per patient. The Qiagen DNeasy Blood extraction kit was used to purify genomic DNA from total PBMCs and from tumor samples. PBMCs were collected pretreatment and during treatment, and were isolated and stored as previously described. CDR1 MNHEY and CDR2 SVGAGI are derived from the germline V gene. Its CDR3 holds 12 amino acids, cysteine through phenylalanine. Just the 36-base CDR3 DNA is kept, in frame starting at base 1. Trimming accounts for 10 bases at V and 5 bases at J, while the number of junction bases matched to no gene is 7.

The data belong to a study of PD-L1 blockade in urothelial cancer (dated by TCRdb to the late 2010s). In the study overall: Therapy was started at some point between 2012 and 2014 for all patients, and atezolizumab 1,200 mg was administered intravenously every 3 weeks. Durable clinical benefit was defined as a progression-free survival longer than 6 months, and TCR features were additionally tested against progression-free survival and overall survival. Pretreatment tumor samples, along with matched peripheral blood collected serially before and after atezolizumab treatment, underwent TCR sequencing. Pretreatment blood TCR-seq was available for around 29 patients, at least one posttreatment blood collection was obtained for some 25 patients, and tumor TCR-seq was available for some 25 patients. In the same patients, whole exome sequencing and RNA sequencing of pretreatment tumors were performed in addition to TCR sequencing. Nine patients reached durable clinical benefit, while 20 patients did not. Blood samples gave median yields of around 140,000 T cells and 65,000 to 85,000 unique TCRs, along with a median clonality of around 0.075. An ECOG performance status of 0 or 1 was recorded for the patients, and 0 to 3 prior chemotherapy regimens had been received by the patients. About 90% of the roughly 29 patients were males with bladder-origin urothelial cancer, and about 65% of the roughly 29 reported a prior smoking history. Blood samples were analyzed 3 weeks after the start of treatment (second dose) and 6 weeks after the start of treatment. The study was an exploratory multi-omic analysis of somatic, immune and clinical correlates of response to PD-L1 blockade with atezolizumab in urothelial cancer.

To estimate absolute template abundance from read counts, synthetic TCR analog templates were spiked into each PCR. The immunoSEQ assay was used to amplify TCRbeta CDR3 regions from genomic DNA with bias-controlled V and J gene primers. Sequencing of rearranged TCRbeta segments was performed at approximately 20X coverage. Per the authors' processing: Sequencing errors were corrected by clustering and CDR3s were annotated against IMGT to assign V, D and J genes. Only productive TCRbeta rearrangements were used in downstream analyses, excluding out-of-frame or stop-codon sequences. Clonality was computed as one minus Shannon entropy normalized by the log of the number of unique productive sequences. Clones differing between time points or between blood and tumor were identified using Fisher's exact test with Benjamini-Hochberg correction, with an adjusted p below 0.01 applied as the threshold. TCRdb stores this immuneACCESS table with in-frame sequences only. Part of the clones is absent; in the studies checked, under half of the shortfall reflects unresolved V genes, and no reason is known for the rest. V, J and clone size derive from that table, while D and trimming were established from the DNA sequence. This sample gives around 100,000 clones in total; around nine tenths of them show up just once. In total, the top ten clones hold 2% to 2.5% of the sample.

The paper as a whole reports these results and caveats: Because the sample size was small (n ≈ 27) and many exploratory analyses were performed, the results are intended to be hypothesis-generating. Improved progression-free and overall survival was associated with having pretreatment peripheral blood TCR clonality below the median. Among patients with durable benefit, tumor-associated TCR clones showed greater expansion in peripheral blood 3 weeks after treatment started (n ≈ 21, p = 0.022).

The sample was PBMCs, taken around atezolizumab (anti-PD-L1) treatment. This TCR derives from a man aged 60 to 69 with urothelial cancer. The chain joins TRBV6-5 to TRBJ2-7, with 8 middle bases fitting TRBD1. CDR3 region: CAIRTGIDEQYF. The DNA sequence is as follows: TGTGCCATCCGGACAGGGATCGACGAGCAGTACTTC.